This passage covers 19 T cell receptor beta chains from one sample sequenced in a study of blood T cell repertoires in COVID-19. Clones were sequenced by immunoSEQ multiplex PCR, and TCRdb holds only the in-frame ones, with some missing. The sample lists over 60,000 clones; roughly four fifths were seen once. Material: peripheral blood. Every receptor here comes from a man in his sixties with COVID-19, enrolled during active disease.

The chain is built from TRBV20-1 and TRBJ1-6, with D perhaps matching TRBD1 (5 bases). CDR1 is DFQATT, CDR2 SNEGSKA, per germline (reference sequence). This CDR3 contains 14 residues. Trimming took 3 bases from V and 9 from J, leaving 15 bases between them. The CDR3 nucleotides are TGCAGTGCTAGTTTCCAGGGTGAGATTTCACCCCTCCACTTT. Its protein product is CSASFQGEISPLHF.

The rearrangement uses TRBV11-3 and TRBJ2-1, with no clear D. This CDR3 has 16 amino acids. Looked up from germline, CDR1 is SGHNT and CDR2 is YENEEA. V lost 0 bases and J lost 4, with 13 bases in between. Here the CDR3 reads CASSLDGSLGYNEQFF. The CDR3, as DNA: TGTGCCAGCAGCTTAGATGGTTCGCTCGGTTACAATGAGCAGTTCTTC.

V is TRBV4-1 and J is TRBJ1-4, with TRBD1 matching 7 bases. Germline CDR1 and CDR2: MGHRA and YSYEKL. Trimming at V came to 0 bases and at J to 5 bases, leaving 6 bases not matched to a gene. The CDR3 contains 16 residues. CDR3 region: CASSQDEGQPNEKLFF. CDR3 DNA: TGCGCCAGCAGCCAAGATGAGGGACAGCCCAATGAAAAACTGTTTTTT.

V and J are TRBV6-4 and TRBJ2-2, with TRBD1 as a possible D gene (6 bases). Germline CDR1 is MRHNA and CDR2 is SNTAGT. The CDR3 length is 16 residues. The V and J ends lost 4 bases and 7 bases respectively, with 19 bases between them. The DNA for the CDR3 is TGTGCCAGCAGTGCAGTCAACCAGGGGTTTGGCGGGGAGCTGTTTTTT. Protein product: CASSAVNQGFGGELFF.

The J gene is TRBJ2-2, the V gene TRBV6-6, with a tentative D call TRBD1 (6 bases). Trimming removed 10 bases from V and 8 bases from J, with 23 bases in between. The CDR3 is 15 amino acids. Looked up from germline, CDR1 is MNHNY and CDR2 is SVGAGI (reference sequence). The CDR3 reads CATRRNSLGTGELFF. In nucleotides, the CDR3 is TGTGCCACTCGCCGGAACAGTCTGGGGACAGGGGAGCTGTTTTTT.

The chain couples TRBV11-2 to TRBJ2-7, with D hard to call. CDR1 is SGHAT and CDR2 is FQNNGV in the germline V gene. The CDR3 runs 14 residues. Trimming cost V 5 bases and J 2 bases, with 13 bases left between them. CDR3 nucleotides: TGTGCCAGCAGCCCTAATCGACTGACCTACGAGCAGTACTTC. Protein: CASSPNRLTYEQYF.

The chain has TRBV11-3 and TRBJ2-5, with 7 positions matching TRBD1. There are 14 residues in the CDR3. CDR1 is SGHNT and CDR2 is YENEEA in the germline V gene. J was trimmed by 4 bases and V by 2 bases; bases with no gene match: 4. In DNA, the CDR3 is TGTGCCAGCAGCTTAAGACAGGGTGCAGAGACCCAGTACTTC. It specifies CASSLRQGAETQYF.

This CDR3 is CASSPQRRVMRQETQYF. The CDR3 nucleotides read TGTGCCAGCAGCCCCCAGAGGAGGGTGATGAGGCAAGAGACCCAGTACTTC. The V call is TRBV7-2, the J call TRBJ2-5; the D gene is possibly TRBD2 (6 bases). The ends were cut back, 5 bases at V and 2 bases at J, with 21 bases in the middle. This CDR3 has 17 residues. Germline CDR1 and CDR2: SGHTA and FQGNSA.

This clone has just one count. The chain is built from TRBV3-1 (or the pseudogene TRBV3-2) and TRBJ2-3; 8 nucleotides match TRBD2. V lost 3 bases and J lost 7; bases outside the gene matches: 9. This CDR3 region has 15 residues. CDR1 and CDR2 (germline): LGHDT, YNNKEL (reference sequence). As DNA, the CDR3 is TGTGCCAGCAGCCATACGGGGGGGCCAGGGAATACGCAGTATTTT. Its translation is CASSHTGGPGNTQYF.

The CDR3 bases are TGTGCCAGCAGCACGGTTGGTGGCTACACCTTC. Protein product: CASSTVGGYTF. This sequence joins TRBV2 and TRBJ1-2; no reliable D call. Trimming stripped 6 bases from V and 7 bases from J, with 9 bases between. The V gene's germline CDR1 is SNHLY and CDR2 FYNNEI. This CDR3 is built from 11 residues.

V is TRBV6-1 and J is TRBJ2-1; the D gene is possibly TRBD1 (6 bases). CDR1 MNHNS and CDR2 SASEGT come from the germline V gene. The CDR3 has 15 residues. The ends were cut back, 3 bases at V and 7 bases at J, with 16 bases in the middle. Written as DNA, the CDR3 is TGTGCCAGCAGTGAGAAACAGGGTCTGGGAAATGAGCAGTTCTTC. It is translated as CASSEKQGLGNEQFF.

This chain joins TRBV5-4 and TRBJ2-3, with 13 bases fitting TRBD2. This CDR3 has 16 residues. Germline values: CDR1 SGHNT, CDR2 YYREEE (reference sequence). Germline trimming cut 4 bases from V and 4 bases from J; bases unmatched to any gene: 6. This chain's CDR3 is CASSPGTSGVADTQYF. Written as DNA, the CDR3 is TGTGCCAGCAGCCCTGGGACTAGCGGGGTAGCAGATACGCAGTATTTT.

This rearrangement joins TRBV19 to TRBJ1-5, with D uncertain. The germline V gene has CDR1 LNHDA and CDR2 SQIVND (reference sequence). V gave up 9 bases and J gave up 8 bases, with 17 bases separating them. The CDR3 loop spans 13 amino acids. The CDR3 sequence: CASSRVAEEPQHF. CDR3 in DNA: TGTGCCAGCAGCCGGGTCGCGGAGGAGCCCCAGCATTTT.

The J gene is TRBJ2-7, the V gene TRBV7-9, with 7 bases lining up with TRBD2. V lost 4 bases and J lost 6; bases outside the gene matches: 12. Germline CDR1 SEHNR, CDR2 FQNEAQ (reference sequence). The CDR3 consists of 15 residues. DNA for the CDR3: TGTGCCAGCAGCTATCTAGGGGCGGGAGTATTCGAGCAGTACTTC. Translating gives CASSYLGAGVFEQYF.

The J gene is TRBJ2-5, the V gene TRBV10-3; unclear D gene. CDR3 length equals 11 residues. CDR1 and CDR2 from the germline V gene are ENHRY and SYGVKD. Trimming took 3 bases from V and 5 from J, leaving 4 bases between them. The CDR3 DNA is TGTGCCATCAGTGAATATGAGACCCAGTACTTC. As protein: CAISEYETQYF.

The count of this clone is one. This chain joins TRBV18 and TRBJ1-2; TRBD1 is a possible D gene (6 bases). Trimming stripped 0 bases from V and 7 bases from J, with 15 bases between. Germline V gives CDR1 KGHSH, CDR2 LQKENI. This CDR3 region has 15 residues. CDR3 residues: CASSPPQDRPIGYTF. CDR3 DNA: TGTGCCAGCTCACCACCTCAGGACAGACCCATTGGCTACACCTTC.

The chain employs TRBV3-1 (or the pseudogene TRBV3-2) and TRBJ1-5; maybe TRBD1 (5 bases). The CDR3 totals 15 residues. Looked up from germline, CDR1 is LGHDT and CDR2 is YNNKEL (reference sequence). V lost 0 bases to trimming and J lost 4 bases, with 10 bases between them. The CDR3, as DNA: TGTGCCAGCAGCCAAGATCTGACAGATAATCAGCCCCAGCATTTT. It specifies CASSQDLTDNQPQHF.

The V and J genes are TRBV2 and TRBJ2-2; 7 bases match TRBD1. The V gene's germline CDR1 is SNHLY and CDR2 FYNNEI. With V trimmed by 8 bases and J by 2 bases, 5 bases remained unmatched. CDR3 length equals 14 residues. The CDR3 loop reads CASCRDSNTGELFF. The CDR3 nucleotides are TGTGCCAGCTGCCGGGACAGTAACACCGGGGAGCTGTTTTTT.

This rearrangement joins TRBV19 to TRBJ1-1, with 10 bases identical to TRBD1. Germline CDR1 and CDR2: LNHDA and SQIVND (reference sequence). Trimming took 5 bases from V and 5 from J; bases not matched to a gene: 8. This CDR3 has 15 residues. The CDR3 reads CASSPQTGGETEAFF. The CDR3 DNA reads as TGTGCCAGTAGTCCCCAGACAGGGGGCGAAACTGAAGCTTTCTTT.